This T cell receptor beta chain was observed in a study of PD-1 blockade in classical Hodgkin lymphoma. The overall study: Patients were infused with nivolumab 3 mg/kg every 2 weeks.

Clones were read by immunoSEQ multiplex PCR, and TCRdb kept only the in-frame ones, dropping some. The sample contains about 60,000 clones, around 90% of which appear only once. Each patient relapsed following autologous stem cell transplantation, and prior brentuximab vedotin exposure differed. This CDR3 spans 13 amino acids. Germline loops: CDR1 SGHNT, CDR2 YENEEA. Trimming cost V 2 bases and J 10 bases, with 12 bases left between them. The sequencing here drew on peripheral blood mononuclear cells (PBMCs), taken at baseline. The V call is TRBV11-3, the J call TRBJ2-1; D is undetermined. This receptor was identified in a human donor with classical Hodgkin lymphoma. The CDR3 DNA is TGTGCCAGCAGCTTAAGGGAAGCTGGGGAGCAGTTCTTC. Translating gives CASSLREAGEQFF. Full variable domain (remainder filled in from reference TRBV11-3 and TRBJ2-1): EAGVVQSPRYKIIEKKQPVAFWCNPISGHNTLYWYLQNLGQGPELLIRYENEEAVDDSQLPKDRFSAERLKGVDSTLKIQPAELGDSAVYLCASSLREAGEQFFGPGTRLTVL.